The rows below give T cell receptor beta chains drawn from one sample of a study of PD-1 blockade in classical Hodgkin lymphoma. Sequencing was performed with immunoSEQ multiplex PCR; in TCRdb, only in-frame clones are kept and a portion is missing. The data hold about 22,000 clones, with 81% observed a single time. The source was peripheral blood mononuclear cells (PBMCs), collected before the second cycle of nivolumab. The receptors derive from a human donor with classical Hodgkin lymphoma. Each CDR3 is given with its conserved first and last residue. Fields, in order: J gene, D gene, clone size, V gene, CDR3 DNA, CDR3 protein. D genes are given only for firm matches. Not all rows give a size; the values are once, few, many and, for expanded clones, a class.

>TRBJ2-4|.|.|TRBV5-1
TGCGCCAGCAGCTTGAGCATTCAGTACTTC
CASSLSIQYF
>TRBJ2-1|TRBD1|.|TRBV9
TGTGCCAGCAGCGTGTGGACAGGGGGCTACAATGAGCAGTTCTTC
CASSVWTGGYNEQFF
>TRBJ1-1|.|once|TRBV6-6
TGTGCCAGCAGCGGACCGGCATGGACTGAAGCTTTCTTT
CASSGPAWTEAFF
>TRBJ2-7|.|.|TRBV5-1
TGCGCCAGCAGCTTGGGTCTGTCGGCAGGCGAGCAGTACTTC
CASSLGLSAGEQYF
>TRBJ1-1|.|.|TRBV19
TGTGCCAGTAGGCCAGGGCTAGCCTTGAACACTGAAGCTTTCTTT
CASRPGLALNTEAFF
>TRBJ2-7|TRBD1|.|TRBV28
TGTGCCAGCAGTCCCAGAGAGACAGGGGCGTACGAGCAGTACTTC
CASSPRETGAYEQYF
>TRBJ2-1|TRBD1|.|TRBV7-3
TGTGCCAGCAGCCCTACCGGGACAGGGATCTCTGGTGAGCAGTTCTTC
CASSPTGTGISGEQFF
>TRBJ2-5|.|few|TRBV6-1
TGTGCCAGCAGTGAAGATGGTAGGGCGGTAAAGACCCAGTACTTC
CASSEDGRAVKTQYF
>TRBJ1-5|TRBD1|.|TRBV19
TGTGCCAGTAGTATAGGGGGGACAGGGGATCAGCCCCAGCATTTT
CASSIGGTGDQPQHF
>TRBJ1-1|TRBD1|.|TRBV19
TGTGCCAGTAGTATCCCACAGGGGGGATTGAACACTGAAGCTTTCTTT
CASSIPQGGLNTEAFF
>TRBJ2-7|TRBD1|.|TRBV5-1
TGCGCCAGCAGCCTGGACAGGGAAACCTACGAGCAGTACTTC
CASSLDRETYEQYF
>TRBJ1-4|.|.|TRBV7-2
TGTGCCAGCAGCTTAGGGTCAGGTTTTGAAAAACTGTTTTTT
CASSLGSGFEKLFF
>TRBJ2-7|TRBD2|once|TRBV4-1
TGCGCCAGCAGCCAACTAGCGGGACTCTACGAGCAGTACTTC
CASSQLAGLYEQYF
>TRBJ1-5|.|.|TRBV5-1
TGCGCCAGCACCCAGGACGGGGACAGCAATCAGCCCCAGCATTTT
CASTQDGDSNQPQHF
>TRBJ2-6|.|.|TRBV5-1
TGCGCCAGCAGCTTTAACAGGGAGAATGCTGGGGCCAACGTCCTGACTTTC
CASSFNRENAGANVLTF
>TRBJ1-1|.|.|TRBV5-1
TGCGCCAGCAGCTTGGGGGCCCTGTCATTGAAGAACACTGAAGCTTTCTTT
CASSLGALSLKNTEAFF
>TRBJ2-1|TRBD2|.|TRBV5-4
TGTGCCAGCAGCATACTAGCGCAAGACCAGTTCTTC
CASSILAQDQFF
>TRBJ2-7|TRBD1|.|TRBV5-1
TGCGCCAGCAGCCCGGGACAGGGGACGAGGGGCTACGAGCAGTACTTC
CASSPGQGTRGYEQYF
>TRBJ2-3|.|.|TRBV27
TGTGCCAGCACCCTCTCGGGTGCGTTTGGCACAGATACGCAGTATTTT
CASTLSGAFGTDTQYF
>TRBJ2-2|TRBD2|.|TRBV5-4
TGTGCCAGCAGCTTGGGGGGTAGCGGGGACACCGGGGAGCTGTTTTTT
CASSLGGSGDTGELFF
>TRBJ1-1|.|few|TRBV15
TGTGCCACCAGCAGAACCGACACTGAAGCTTTCTTT
CATSRTDTEAFF
>TRBJ2-5|.|once|TRBV11-3
TGTGCCAGCAGCTTAGTTGTTTCGGGGACGGGGGAGACCCAGTACTTC
CASSLVVSGTGETQYF
>TRBJ2-7|TRBD2|medium-sized|TRBV5-1
TGCGCCAGCAGCCCTGGACTAGGGGCCCTCACGGACGAGCAGTACTTC
CASSPGLGALTDEQYF
>TRBJ2-3|TRBD2|few|TRBV6-5
TGTGCCAGCAGTAACTTAGCGGGAGGGGGCACAGATACGCAGTATTTT
CASSNLAGGGTDTQYF
>TRBJ2-1|TRBD1|.|TRBV7-9
TGTGCCAGCAGCCCCTCCCTTGGACAGGGGGCTTACAATGAGCAGTTCTTC
CASSPSLGQGAYNEQFF
>TRBJ2-1|.|.|TRBV6-1
TGTGCCAGCAGTCTGAATTACATGGGCAATGAGCAGTTCTTC
CASSLNYMGNEQFF
>TRBJ2-7|.|.|TRBV2
TGTGCCAGCAGCCAGGCAAGACGCGAGCAGTACTTC
CASSQARREQYF
>TRBJ1-5|.|.|TRBV6-1
TGTGCCAGCAGTGAACGTCGGATGACAAGCAATCAGCCCCAGCATTTT
CASSERRMTSNQPQHF
>TRBJ2-1|TRBD2|.|TRBV14
TGTGCCAGCAGCCAAGCTTCGGGACTAGCGGGGGGGATTTACAATGAGCAGTTCTTC
CASSQASGLAGGIYNEQFF
>TRBJ1-6|.|.|TRBV2
TGTGCCAGCACTGTCACAGGACGCTTTAATAATTCACCCCTCCACTTT
CASTVTGRFNNSPLHF
>TRBJ2-3|TRBD2|once|TRBV6-5
TGTGCCAGCAGTTACTCTGGCGGGGGGGTCACAGATACGCAGTATTTT
CASSYSGGGVTDTQYF
>TRBJ2-1|TRBD2|.|TRBV28
TGTGCCAGCAGTTTAATCGCTGAGCGGGGGAGCTCCTACAATGAGCAGTTCTTC
CASSLIAERGSSYNEQFF
>TRBJ1-2|TRBD1|.|TRBV19
TGTGCCAGTACCGATGACGTCGCAGGGGGGTATGGCTACACCTTC
CASTDDVAGGYGYTF
>TRBJ1-5|TRBD1|once|TRBV28
TGTGCCAGCAGTCCCGGGACAGGAACTAATCAGCCCCAGCATTTT
CASSPGTGTNQPQHF
>TRBJ1-1|.|.|TRBV14
TGTGCCAGCAGCCACCGTGACCTCCGGGACCCGAACACTGAAGCTTTCTTT
CASSHRDLRDPNTEAFF
>TRBJ2-5|.|once|TRBV5-4
TGTGCCAGCAGCTTGGCCCTGGACGGCCCCAAAGAGACCCAGTACTTC
CASSLALDGPKETQYF
>TRBJ2-2|TRBD1|medium-sized|TRBV7-6
TGTGCCAGCAGCCCACAGGGGGCAGGCGGGGAGCTGTTTTTT
CASSPQGAGGELFF
>TRBJ2-7|.|.|TRBV2
TGTGCCAGCAGTCCCAGGGGAGACCACGAGCAGTACTTC
CASSPRGDHEQYF
>TRBJ2-1|TRBD2|few|TRBV7-8
TGTGCCAGCAGCTTAATGGGGGGGACAGTTGGACTAGCGGGAGGTGCTGAGCAGTTCTTC
CASSLMGGTVGLAGGAEQFF
>TRBJ2-2|TRBD2|.|TRBV11-2
TGTGCCAGCAAAGGACTAGCGGGAGGTTCCGGGGAGCTGTTTTTT
CASKGLAGGSGELFF
>TRBJ2-2|.|.|TRBV18
TGTGCCAGCTCCCCCACGGGGACTCCCAGAGCGACCGGGGAGCTGTTTTTT
CASSPTGTPRATGELFF
>TRBJ2-2|TRBD1|once|TRBV2
TGTGCCAGCAGAGGAGGACAGGGCCCCACCGGGGAGCTGTTTTTT
CASRGGQGPTGELFF